These 31 T cell receptor beta chains came from one sample sequenced in a study of cytomegalovirus exposure and HLA in healthy donors (dated by TCRdb to 2016 to 2017). Library generation was performed with the immunoSEQ multiplex PCR assay. For the multiplex PCR, a mixture combining 60 forward primers for TCR Vbeta segments and 13 reverse primers for TCR Jbeta segments was used. In TCRdb, the immuneACCESS table is reduced to in-frame sequences with V and J assigned. These tables do not hold every clone; where another copy was compared, an unresolved V gene accounts for under half, and the others remain unexplained. Within this sample are some 120,000 clones, with 80% of them counted one time only. The ten largest clonotypes hold over 2.5% of the sample. The sample taken for sequencing was PBMCs. Receptor source: a male donor in good health and CMV-seronegative.

This chain joins TRBV9 and TRBJ2-1; maybe TRBD2 (7 bases). The length of the CDR3 is 15 residues. The ends were cut back, 3 bases at V and 1 base at J, with 11 bases in the middle. The germline V gene has CDR1 SGDLS and CDR2 YYNGEE. CDR3 nucleotide sequence: TGTGCCAGCAGCGACGGGGGGCTGTCCTACAATGAGCAGTTCTTC. It codes for CASSDGGLSYNEQFF.

The chain employs TRBV7-2 and TRBJ2-1, with D possibly being TRBD2 (5 bases). V was cut by 0 bases and J by 4 bases, with 7 bases left in between. Per the germline V gene, CDR1 is SGHTA and CDR2 is FQGNSA. The CDR3 has 14 amino acids. CDR3 DNA sequence: TGTGCCAGCAGCTTAGCGGGAGCTTACAATGAGCAGTTCTTC. This gives the protein CASSLAGAYNEQFF.

The CDR3 loop reads CASSVVWDRGYNEQFF. CDR3 DNA: TGTGCCAGCAGCGTAGTTTGGGACAGGGGGTACAATGAGCAGTTCTTC. The chain links TRBV9 to TRBJ2-1, with TRBD1 identical over 11 bases. Losses at the gene ends were 0 bases for V and 4 bases for J; bases not matched to a gene: 3. CDR1 is SGDLS, CDR2 YYNGEE, per germline. CDR3 length: 16 amino acids.

The chain joins TRBV5-1 to TRBJ2-7; unclear D gene. Germline CDR1 SGHRS, CDR2 YFSETQ. This CDR3 contains 14 residues. The V end was cut by 3 bases, the J end by 5 bases, with 15 bases between. In DNA form, the CDR3 reads TGCGCCAGCAGCTCGTCCGGTGCCCCGAACGAGCAGTACTTC. This gives the protein CASSSSGAPNEQYF.

The chain links TRBV6-5 to TRBJ1-4; D remains ambiguous. Germline V gene data show CDR1 as MNHEY and CDR2 as SVGAGI. The CDR3 length is 13 residues. The V and J ends lost 6 bases and 4 bases respectively, with 9 bases between them. CDR3 in amino acids: CASSLAVNEKLFF. The CDR3 nucleotides are TGTGCCAGCAGCTTAGCGGTTAATGAAAAACTGTTTTTT.

J is TRBJ2-1 and V is TRBV19, with D perhaps matching TRBD1 (6 bases). The CDR3 is made up of 14 amino acids. Trimming removed 4 bases at V and 7 bases at J, with 14 bases between. Germline loops: CDR1 LNHDA, CDR2 SQIVND (reference sequence). CDR3 in amino acids: CASSSQGIRNEQFF. Here the CDR3 DNA reads TGTGCCAGTAGTAGCCAGGGGATTAGGAATGAGCAGTTCTTC.

The chain links TRBV28 to TRBJ1-2; 11 bases align to TRBD1. There are 15 residues in the CDR3. The V gene end was trimmed by 5 bases and the J gene end by 7 bases; junction bases not matched to a gene: 9. CDR1 MDHEN and CDR2 SYDVKM come from the germline V gene. The CDR3 DNA reads as TGTGCCAGCAGTACCCCCCGGACAGGGGGCAGTGGCTACACCTTC. Translated: CASSTPRTGGSGYTF.

The chain joins TRBV11-2 to TRBJ2-2; perhaps TRBD1 as D (5 bases). The CDR3 spans 13 residues. CDR1 and CDR2 from the germline V gene are SGHAT and FQNNGV. V was pared by 7 bases and J by 7 bases, with 13 bases between. CDR3 residues: CASKGKGHGELFF. Written as DNA, the CDR3 is TGTGCCAGCAAGGGAAAGGGGCACGGGGAGCTGTTTTTT.

The chain combines TRBV4-1 with TRBJ2-5; D is possibly TRBD1 (5 bases). Trimming left V 0 bases short and J 5 bases short, with 10 bases between. This CDR3 contains 14 residues. Germline V gene sequence: CDR1 MGHRA, CDR2 YSYEKL. CDR3 sequence (DNA): TGCGCCAGCAGCCAAGACCCTGGGGCGGAGACCCAGTACTTC. This translates into CASSQDPGAETQYF.

The genes are TRBV25-1 and TRBJ1-2; maybe TRBD1 (5 bases). The CDR3 is 13 amino acids. Trimming removed 11 bases from V and 1 base from J, with 14 bases in between. Germline loops: CDR1 MGHDK, CDR2 SYGVNS. This CDR3 is CAASRDYNYGYTF. CDR3 in DNA: TGTGCCGCAAGTCGGGACTATAACTATGGCTACACCTTC.

This rearrangement joins TRBV5-3 to TRBJ1-2; TRBD1 might be the D (5 bases). TRBV5-3 is sorted into the ORF group, with uncertain function. The CDR3 runs 14 residues. V was pared by 4 bases and J by 6 bases, with 16 bases between. CDR3 protein: CARSRRDGGNGYTF. CDR3 coding DNA: TGTGCCAGAAGCCGCAGGGACGGGGGGAATGGCTACACCTTC.

The V call is TRBV19, the J call TRBJ2-2; D might be TRBD2 (5 bases). The germline CDR1 and CDR2 sequences are LNHDA and SQIVND (reference sequence). The CDR3 is made up of 14 amino acids. Trimming took off 7 bases at V and 6 bases at J, with 15 bases between the two ends. For the CDR3, the DNA is TGTGCCAGTACCGCGGGCCCCGGGGCCGGGGAGCTGTTTTTT. The encoded protein is CASTAGPGAGELFF.

This chain joins TRBV6-1 and TRBJ1-5, with unresolved D. Germline V gene lookup returns CDR1 MNHNS and CDR2 SASEGT. V was pared by 7 bases and J by 5 bases, with 12 bases between. The CDR3 has 13 amino acids. The CDR3 sequence: CASTGNSHQPQHF. The CDR3 nucleotides read TGTGCCAGCACGGGGAACAGTCATCAGCCCCAGCATTTT.

The rearrangement links TRBV4-3 to TRBJ1-2; TRBD1 agrees at 10 bases. Looked up from germline, CDR1 is LGHNA and CDR2 is YSLEER. Trimming took 0 bases from V and 5 from J; bases not matched to a gene: 12. CDR3 length: 18 residues. CDR3 sequence (DNA): TGCGCCAGCAGCCAAGATACGACAGGGGGCTCTTTTGGGTATGGCTACACCTTC. Amino acids: CASSQDTTGGSFGYGYTF.

A remark on this clone: The germline gene is not matched at one end of the junction; a read error may be the cause. The chain links TRBV7-9 to TRBJ1-4; D is unclear. The CDR3 is 13 residues long. Germline V gives CDR1 SEHNR, CDR2 FQNEAQ (reference sequence). This CDR3 is CSSSQQSGEKLFF. CDR3 coding DNA: TGTTCCAGCAGTCAACAATCGGGTGAAAAACTGTTTTTT.

The chain links TRBV19 to TRBJ1-5, with 7 bases identical to TRBD1. Germline assignment: CDR1 LNHDA and CDR2 SQIVND (reference sequence). This CDR3 is 17 amino acids long. V dropped 1 base and J dropped 1; count of bases not matched to a gene: 7. The CDR3 spells CASSIGQGVRSNQPQHF. The CDR3 nucleotides read TGTGCCAGTAGTATAGGGCAGGGGGTCAGGAGCAATCAGCCCCAGCATTTT.

The chain combines TRBV15 with TRBJ2-3; the match to TRBD2 covers 8 bases. The CDR3 length is 15 residues. In germline, CDR1 is LNHNV, CDR2 YYDKDF (reference sequence). The ends lost 1 base at V and 4 bases at J; junction bases unmatched: 4. For the CDR3, the DNA is TGTGCCACCAGCAGAGGTTCGACTAGCGCAGATACGCAGTATTTT. This encodes CATSRGSTSADTQYF.

The J gene is TRBJ2-3, the V gene TRBV2; TRBD2 matches at 12 bases. Unmatched junction bases numbered 6, after V lost 6 bases and J lost 5 bases. CDR1 and CDR2 (germline): SNHLY, FYNNEI. This CDR3 region has 15 residues. CDR3 loop: CASRVLAGGGDTQYF. For the CDR3, the DNA is TGTGCCAGCAGGGTGCTAGCGGGAGGGGGAGATACGCAGTATTTT.

Concerning this clone itself: The sample has other DNA sequences that encode this CDR3 too. The chain combines TRBV6-1 with TRBJ1-5; TRBD1 aligns across 7 bases. The J segment lost 4 bases and the V segment lost 6 bases, leaving 3 bases of the junction unmatched. Germline V gene data show CDR1 as MNHNS and CDR2 as SASEGT. This CDR3 has 13 residues. The CDR3 DNA reads TGTGCCAGCAGCCGGGACAGTAATCAGCCCCAGCATTTT. Protein product: CASSRDSNQPQHF.

This sequence joins TRBV6-6 and TRBJ2-3, with 7 nucleotides matching TRBD1. V trimming: 4 bases; J trimming: 0 bases; junction bases outside the gene matches: 7. The CDR3 consists of 16 residues. CDR1 is MNHNY, CDR2 SVGAGI, per germline (reference sequence). Here the CDR3 DNA reads TGTGCCAGCAGTTTTCTAGCAGGGGGTAGCACAGATACGCAGTATTTT. Its protein product is CASSFLAGGSTDTQYF.

J is TRBJ2-1 and V is TRBV19, with 11 nucleotides matching TRBD2. The J segment lost 3 bases and the V segment lost 5 bases, leaving 21 bases of the junction unmatched. This CDR3 region has 21 residues. Germline V CDR1 and CDR2: LNHDA, SQIVND (reference sequence). In nucleotides, the CDR3 is TGTGCCAGTAGTCCATCCCTAGGGGGGACTAGCGGAAGGCCCCTCTACAATGAGCAGTTCTTC. This sequence encodes CASSPSLGGTSGRPLYNEQFF.

The chain joins TRBV30 to TRBJ1-4; TRBD1 matches 8 bases. The V segment lost 3 bases and the J segment 8 bases; nucleotides outside the gene matches: 8. This CDR3 region has 14 residues. The germline V gene encodes CDR1 GTSNPN and CDR2 SVGIG (reference sequence). CDR3 DNA sequence: TGTGCCTGGAGGGACCAGGGGGCGAGCGAAAAACTGTTTTTT. Its translation is CAWRDQGASEKLFF.

This sequence joins TRBV7-2 and TRBJ1-2; TRBD1 matches 8 bases. The CDR3 loop spans 14 amino acids. CDR1 and CDR2 from the germline V gene are SGHTA and FQGNSA. V lost 5 bases and J lost 4; bases outside the gene matches: 6. The chain's CDR3 is CASSPGQGGYGYTF. CDR3 sequence (DNA): TGTGCCAGCAGCCCAGGACAGGGTGGCTATGGCTACACCTTC.

The chain combines TRBV4-1 with TRBJ2-2; TRBD2 matches at 11 bases. This CDR3 has 18 amino acids. Trimming removed 7 bases from V and 7 bases from J; junction bases left unmatched: 17. Germline lookup yields CDR1 MGHRA and CDR2 YSYEKL. CDR3 sequence: CASNRNRGLADPLGELFF. CDR3 DNA sequence: TGCGCCAGCAACCGCAACCGGGGACTAGCGGACCCTCTCGGGGAGCTGTTTTTT.

This clone was counted a single time. The genes are TRBV7-8 and TRBJ2-7; perhaps TRBD1 as D (5 bases). This CDR3 contains 14 residues. From germline, CDR1 is SGHVS and CDR2 FQNEAQ. Trimming shortened V by 1 base and J by 6 bases, and 13 bases separated the two germline ends. This CDR3 is CASSLGQLQGEQYF. The CDR3 region has the DNA TGTGCCAGCAGCTTAGGACAGCTCCAGGGCGAGCAGTACTTC.

This clone has only a few counts. The chain carries TRBV4-1 and TRBJ1-5; D is uncertain. Germline CDR1 is MGHRA and CDR2 is YSYEKL. The CDR3 is 14 residues long. V was clipped by 3 bases and J by 5 bases, with 11 bases between them. The CDR3 DNA reads TGCGCCAGCAGCCATCTGAGGAGGGATCAGCCCCAGCATTTT. It codes for CASSHLRRDQPQHF.

The chain has TRBV19 and TRBJ2-1; 11 bases agree with TRBD2. Trimming removed 3 bases from V and 5 bases from J; junction bases left unmatched: 9. Germline V gene lookup returns CDR1 LNHDA and CDR2 SQIVND (reference sequence). The CDR3 covers 17 residues. As DNA, the CDR3 is TGTGCCAGTAGTATCCGGACTAGCGGGTTATATGACAATGAGCAGTTCTTC. This encodes CASSIRTSGLYDNEQFF.

The chain combines TRBV10-3 with TRBJ2-7; D is possibly TRBD2 (5 bases). The CDR3 runs 13 residues. Per germline, CDR1 ENHRY and CDR2 SYGVKD. V lost 2 bases to trimming and J lost 5 bases, with 10 bases between them. CDR3 bases: TGTGCCATCAGTGAGGGGAGAGGCAACGAGCAGTACTTC. Translation gives CAISEGRGNEQYF.

This chain uses TRBV28 with TRBJ1-2; maybe TRBD1 (5 bases). Trimming cost V 11 bases and J 1 base, with 14 bases left between them. The germline V gene has CDR1 MDHEN and CDR2 SYDVKM. The CDR3 loop spans 13 amino acids. DNA for the CDR3: TGTGCCGGCGGGACTTCTTTTAACTATGGCTACACCTTC. Protein: CAGGTSFNYGYTF.

The CDR3 DNA reads as TGTGCCAGTAGTATAGAGGCGGAGTACAATCAGCCCCAGCATTTT. Translated: CASSIEAEYNQPQHF. The chain is built from TRBV19 and TRBJ1-5; D not certain. The CDR3 loop spans 15 amino acids. Germline V gene lookup returns CDR1 LNHDA and CDR2 SQIVND (reference sequence). Trimming removed 0 bases from V and 3 bases from J, with 9 bases in between.

This chain uses TRBV4-1 with TRBJ2-7; D gene uncertain. CDR1 and CDR2 (germline): MGHRA, YSYEKL. Trimming shortened V by 2 bases and J by 0 bases, and 8 bases separated the two germline ends. This CDR3 region has 14 residues. CDR3: CASSQPVSSYEQYF. CDR3 bases: TGCGCCAGCAGCCAACCAGTTTCCTCCTACGAGCAGTACTTC.